The T cell receptor (beta chain) under discussion was sequenced for a study of brain T cells in children with intractable seizures. In regard to this clone: What it binds is unknown.

Time point described: blood from clinic visit 5 months post-surgery; TSC patient then seizure free. The sequenced cases were selected for having the highest brain T cell transcript signatures. Before surgery, patients took at least one anti-epileptic drug. The CDR3 is 20 residues long. Trimming stripped 4 bases from V and 4 bases from J, with 26 bases between. Germline lookup yields CDR1 MDHEN and CDR2 SYDVKM. TCRdb's copy holds only in-frame clones and misses some; the assay was immunoSEQ multiplex PCR. Of 340,000 or so clones in the sample, approximately 93% were seen once. Study-wide results and limits: Pre- and post-surgery blood differed in depth, so pre-surgery absences may be undersampling. Viral specificity was inferred only from CDR3 similarity; HCMV serostatus was unknown.

The sequences come from peripheral blood, collected less than 6 months after surgery. This chain joins TRBV28 and TRBJ1-6, with D possibly TRBD1 on 5 matching bases. The origin of this receptor is a boy in the first two years of life with tuberous sclerosis and intractable seizures. CDR3 residues: CASSSPSLQGRLSYNSPLHF. Here the CDR3 DNA reads TGTGCCAGCAGTTCCCCCTCCCTGCAGGGAAGGCTGTCATATAATTCACCCCTCCACTTT.